This TCR beta chain was identified during a study of T-cell memory formation after mild COVID-19. Study at large: TCR clusters were largely donor specific.

TCRdb passed the 5' RACE reads through MiXCR, listing each CDR3 protein once. The repertoire holds roughly 370,000 distinct CDR3 sequences, with 16% as singletons. The germline gives CDR1 MNHEY, CDR2 SVGEGT. V lost 2 bases to trimming and J lost 5 bases, with 16 bases between them. CDR3 length: 16 amino acids. This clonotype was recorded a few times. V and J are TRBV6-2 or TRBV6-3 and TRBJ2-4, with D tentatively TRBD1 (6 bases). The source of this sequence is a man aged 18 to 30 who had mild COVID-19 (a few samples of this study predate the infection). Cell type and time point are not known. Sequenced material: PBMCs or a T cell subset sorted from them (not recorded which). The CDR3 sequence is CASSYDFRGWENIQYF. DNA of the CDR3: TGTGCCAGCAGTTACGACTTCAGGGGTTGGGAAAACATTCAGTACTTC.